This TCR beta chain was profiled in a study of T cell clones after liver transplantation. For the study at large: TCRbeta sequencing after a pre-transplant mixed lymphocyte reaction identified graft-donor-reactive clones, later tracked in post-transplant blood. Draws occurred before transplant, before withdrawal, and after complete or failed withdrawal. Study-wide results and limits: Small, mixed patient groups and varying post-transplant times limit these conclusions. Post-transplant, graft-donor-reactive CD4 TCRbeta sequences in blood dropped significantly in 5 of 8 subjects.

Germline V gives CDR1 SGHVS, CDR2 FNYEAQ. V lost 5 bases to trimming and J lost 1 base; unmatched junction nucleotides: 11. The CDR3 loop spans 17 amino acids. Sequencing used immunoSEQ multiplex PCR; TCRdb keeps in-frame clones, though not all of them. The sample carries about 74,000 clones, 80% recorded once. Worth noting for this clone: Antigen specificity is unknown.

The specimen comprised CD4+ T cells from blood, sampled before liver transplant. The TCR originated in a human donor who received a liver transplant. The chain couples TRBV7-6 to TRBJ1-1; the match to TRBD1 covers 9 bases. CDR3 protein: CASSPVRTGAPNTEAFF. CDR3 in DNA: TGTGCCAGCAGCCCAGTGCGGACAGGGGCGCCGAACACTGAAGCTTTCTTT.